The 21 T cell receptor beta chains listed next were all sequenced from one sample in a study of blood T cells in healthy people across ages. For the second PCR, which ran for roughly 7 to 11 cycles, a sample-barcoded 5' primer and a J-beta primer mix were used. From the 5' RACE reads, TCRdb called clonotypes with MiXCR, one entry per CDR3 protein. The sample lists 600,000 to 900,000 distinct CDR3 sequences; around a quarter were seen once. A further study also used this sample, focusing on T cells of mothers and their children.

Sequenced: blood. The receptor set was obtained from a boy aged 5-17 years in good health.

The chain combines TRBV30 with TRBJ1-1; TRBD1 might be the D (6 bases). Trimming left V 2 bases short and J 3 bases short, with 16 bases between. Germline CDR1 GTSNPN, CDR2 SVGIG (reference sequence). The CDR3 extends over 15 amino acids. CDR3 in amino acids: CAWSHPYRGDTEAFF. Written as DNA, the CDR3 is TGTGCCTGGAGTCACCCCTATAGGGGGGACACTGAAGCTTTCTTT.

As for this clonotype: One end of the junction fails to match germline, which may point to a read error. This chain joins TRBV3-1 and TRBJ1-2, with TRBD1 matching 9 bases. Germline V gene data show CDR1 as LGHDT and CDR2 as YNNKEL (reference sequence). The CDR3 spans 16 residues. The CDR3 sequence: CASSQDPGQGNYGYTF. The CDR3, as DNA: TGTGCCAGTAGCCAAGACCCGGGACAGGGCAACTATGGCTACACCTTC. Based on the CDR3 plus reference TRBV3-1 and TRBJ1-2, the full variable domain is DTAVSQTPKYLVTQMGNDKSIKCEQNLGHDTMYWYKQDSKKFLKIMFSYNNKELIINETVPNRFSPKSPDKAHLNLHINSLELGDSAVYFCASSQDPGQGNYGYTFGSGTRLTVV.

This clonotype was counted many times. The chain has TRBV7-2 and TRBJ2-5, with 8 bases lining up with TRBD2. This CDR3 contains 15 residues. Per the germline V gene, CDR1 is SGHTA and CDR2 is FQGNSA. The trim removed 7 bases at V and 9 bases at J, leaving 16 bases unmatched. The CDR3 protein is CASTQWQRGRGAQYF. CDR3 in DNA: TGTGCCAGCACCCAATGGCAGCGGGGGAGAGGGGCCCAGTACTTC.

The genes are TRBV29-1 and TRBJ2-5, with D perhaps TRBD1 (8 bases). V was cut by 6 bases and J by 1 base, with 15 bases left in between. The CDR3 runs to 14 residues. Germline V gene lookup returns CDR1 SQVTM and CDR2 ANQGSEA. Written as DNA, the CDR3 is TGCAGCGTGTACAGGGGGGGGGTCCAAGAGACCCAGTACTTC. Translating gives CSVYRGGVQETQYF.

The genes are TRBV15 and TRBJ2-1; D gene unclear. V was clipped by 0 bases and J by 4 bases, with 7 bases between them. This CDR3 is 14 amino acids long. From germline, CDR1 is LNHNV and CDR2 YYDKDF (reference sequence). This chain's CDR3 is CATSREGLYNEQFF. CDR3 sequence (DNA): TGTGCCACCAGCAGAGAGGGATTGTACAATGAGCAGTTCTTC.

The chain joins TRBV20-1 to TRBJ1-2; D remains unclear. The CDR3 has 11 residues. Germline CDR1 reads DFQATT; CDR2 reads SNEGSKA (reference sequence). The V end was cut by 6 bases, the J end by 4 bases, with 9 bases between. The CDR3 loop is CSAEGSYGYTF. The CDR3 region has the DNA TGCAGTGCAGAAGGAAGCTATGGCTACACCTTC.

In this sample, this clonotype turned up a few times. The rearrangement joins TRBV12-3 or TRBV12-4 to TRBJ1-1; no definite D call. The CDR3 is 12 amino acids. V lost 10 bases, J lost 4 bases, and 13 bases lay in between. Here the CDR3 DNA reads TGTGCCACGGGCCCCCGGGGCACTGAAGCTTTCTTT. It is translated as CATGPRGTEAFF.

The genes are TRBV7-2 and TRBJ2-7; possible D gene TRBD2, 5 bases. This CDR3 is built from 15 residues. V lost 4 bases, J lost 1 base, and 14 bases lay in between. Germline V gene data show CDR1 as SGHTA and CDR2 as FQGNSA. This CDR3 is CASSSQDRGSYEQYF. The CDR3 nucleotides are TGTGCCAGCAGCTCGCAGGATAGAGGGTCCTACGAGCAGTACTTC.

This chain uses TRBV2 with TRBJ2-2, with D perhaps matching TRBD2 (7 bases). Germline values: CDR1 SNHLY, CDR2 FYNNEI. The CDR3 is made up of 13 amino acids. Trimming pared 11 bases from V and 3 bases from J, leaving 13 bases between. This chain's CDR3 is CAGGGGDTGELFF. CDR3 bases: TGTGCCGGGGGAGGGGGAGACACCGGGGAGCTGTTTTTT.

This clonotype was seen a few times. J is TRBJ2-5 and V is TRBV5-1; TRBD1 aligns across 7 bases. CDR3 length equals 14 residues. V was clipped by 1 base and J by 4 bases; unmatched bases: 4. Germline CDR1 reads SGHRS; CDR2 reads YFSETQ. The CDR3 nucleotides are TGCGCCAGCAGCTTGAAGGGGGCCGGAGAGACCCAGTACTTC. Its translation is CASSLKGAGETQYF. Variable domain in full (rest from reference TRBV5-1 and TRBJ2-5): KAGVTQTPRYLIKTRGQQVTLSCSPISGHRSVSWYQQTPGQGLQFLFEYFSETQRNKGNFPGRFSGRQFSNSRSEMNVSTLELGDSALYLCASSLKGAGETQYFGPGTRLLVL.

The V and J genes are TRBV6-1 and TRBJ1-3; 7 bases line up with TRBD1. The CDR3 has 17 amino acids. The germline V gene encodes CDR1 MNHNS and CDR2 SASEGT. Trimming removed 0 bases from V and 4 bases from J; junction bases left unmatched: 9. Here the CDR3 DNA reads TGTGCCAGCAGTGAAGCGCCATACGGGACAGTCGGAAACACCATATATTTT. Protein: CASSEAPYGTVGNTIYF.

The chain carries TRBV6-1 and TRBJ2-7; TRBD2 matches 11 bases. The CDR3 is made up of 15 amino acids. CDR1 MNHNS and CDR2 SASEGT come from the germline V gene. V lost 5 bases and J lost 3; bases outside the gene matches: 6. The DNA for the CDR3 is TGTGCCAGCAGTACGCCTAGCGGGGGGTTCTACGAGCAGTACTTC. It specifies CASSTPSGGFYEQYF.

The chain couples TRBV10-2 to TRBJ2-1; 10 nucleotides agree with TRBD1. The DNA end favors TRBJ2-5, so the J call may be wrong. From germline, CDR1 is WSHSY and CDR2 SAAADI. This CDR3 has 15 residues. Here the CDR3 DNA reads TGCGCCAGCAGGCTAGGGACAGGGGTTCACGAGACCCAGTACTTC. Its translation is CASRLGTGVHETQYF.

The chain uses TRBV20-1 and TRBJ2-7, with D uncertain. This CDR3 spans 13 amino acids. The V end lost 3 bases, the J end lost 0 bases, and 9 bases lay between the germline ends. Germline CDR1 is DFQATT and CDR2 is SNEGSKA (reference sequence). The CDR3 loop reads CSASGGGSYEQYF. CDR3 DNA: TGCAGTGCTAGTGGTGGCGGCTCCTACGAGCAGTACTTC.

The chain uses TRBV2 and TRBJ2-1, with 11 bases aligning to TRBD1. The CDR3 is 14 amino acids. Trimming cost V 5 bases and J 7 bases; bases outside gene matches: 4. Germline V CDR1 and CDR2: SNHLY, FYNNEI. CDR3 bases: TGTGCCAGCAGTTCAGGACAGGGGGCAAATGAGCAGTTCTTC. Translated: CASSSGQGANEQFF.

Only a few counts were recorded for this clonotype. V gene TRBV6-2 or TRBV6-3 combines with J gene TRBJ2-1; no firm D call. Germline lookup yields CDR1 MNHEY and CDR2 SVGEGT. This CDR3 has 15 amino acids. The V end was cut by 6 bases, the J end by 5 bases, with 17 bases between. CDR3 nucleotides: TGTGCCAGCAGCCCCCTAAGCCGTGCCCACAATGAGCAGTTCTTC. Protein: CASSPLSRAHNEQFF.

This clonotype has a handful of counts. V gene TRBV3-1 combines with J gene TRBJ2-5, with D perhaps matching TRBD2 (5 bases). The better agreement between TRBJ2-7 and the DNA end casts doubt on the J call. The length of the CDR3 is 13 residues. Germline V gene data show CDR1 as LGHDT and CDR2 as YNNKEL (reference sequence). The CDR3 sequence: CASSQDRRIEQYF. CDR3 DNA: TGTGCCAGCAGCCAAGATAGGAGGATCGAGCAGTACTTC.

This chain uses TRBV18 with TRBJ1-4; no reliable D call. Germline V CDR1 and CDR2: KGHSH, LQKENI. CDR3 length: 15 residues. Deletions cut 2 bases from V and 7 bases from J, with 14 bases between. The CDR3 nucleotides read TGTGCCAGCTCACCAGGGCTTCTGGAGGGTGAAAAACTGTTTTTT. It yields the protein CASSPGLLEGEKLFF.

The table lists this clonotype with a few counts. V usage is TRBV7-9 and J usage is TRBJ2-3, with D unresolved. The CDR3 consists of 13 residues. The V end lost 1 base, the J end lost 4 bases, and 6 bases lay between the germline ends. Germline CDR1 SEHNR, CDR2 FQNEAQ (reference sequence). The CDR3 DNA reads as TGTGCCAGCAGCTTAGAGGCTGCAGATACGCAGTATTTT. Its translation: CASSLEAADTQYF. Supplemented by reference TRBV7-9 and TRBJ2-3, the full variable domain reads DTGVSQNPRHKITKRGQNVTFRCDPISEHNRLYWYRQTLGQGPEFLTYFQNEAQLEKSRLLSDRFSAERPKGSFSTLEIQRTEQGDSAMYLCASSLEAADTQYFGPGTRLTVL.

This clonotype showed up just a few times. The CDR3 sequence: CAWIQTPGELFF. CDR3 nucleotide sequence: TGTGCCTGGATTCAGACACCCGGGGAGCTGTTTTTT. This sequence joins TRBV30 and TRBJ2-2, with unresolved D. The CDR3 is 12 amino acids. The V and J ends lost 4 bases and 6 bases respectively, with 9 bases between them. Germline loops: CDR1 GTSNPN, CDR2 SVGIG (reference sequence).

This clonotype occurred a few times. The chain uses TRBV11-2 and TRBJ2-2, with 8 bases identical to TRBD2. The CDR3 length is 18 residues. Germline assignment: CDR1 SGHAT and CDR2 FQNNGV. The V gene end was trimmed by 1 base and the J gene end by 3 bases; junction bases not matched to a gene: 10. CDR3 protein: CASSLASREARYTGELFF. The CDR3, as DNA: TGTGCCAGCAGCTTAGCGTCGCGGGAGGCCCGGTACACCGGGGAGCTGTTTTTT. The entire variable domain, with the rest obtained from reference TRBV11-2 and TRBJ2-2, is as follows: EAGVAQSPRYKIIEKRQSVAFWCNPISGHATLYWYQQILGQGPKLLIQFQNNGVVDDSQLPKDRFSAERLKGVDSTLKIQPAKLEDSAVYLCASSLASREARYTGELFFGEGSRLTVL.